This section outlines one TCR beta chain sequence together with its context. The junction differs from germline at one of its ends, possibly a read error. TCRdb keeps only in-frame clones here, not all; method: immunoSEQ multiplex PCR. This sample has about 150,000 clones, with roughly nine tenths found just once. These data come from a study of blood T cell repertoires in COVID-19. Across the whole study: Donors in the United States, Italy and Spain gave samples during acute or convalescent COVID-19. PBMCs, B-cell-depleted T cells, or T cells were the source of the cDNA or gDNA that made up the material.

The CDR3 loop spans 14 amino acids. Per the germline V gene, CDR1 is KGHDR and CDR2 is SFDVKD. Seattle patients were enrolled during active infection and followed longitudinally. Sequencing was performed on peripheral blood. The receptor was derived from a man between 18 and 29 years old with COVID-19, enrolled during active disease. The chain recombines TRBV24-1 with TRBJ1-4; D remains unclear. The CDR3 region has the DNA TGTGCCACCGGGAGGCATGCAACTAATGAAAAACTGCTTTTT. Protein sequence: CATGRHATNEKLLF.